A selection of T cell receptor beta chains follows, all from one sample in a study of long-term antiretroviral therapy in people with HIV. Generated by immunoSEQ multiplex PCR, the TCRdb table keeps only in-frame clones and is missing some. The data hold 15,000 to 20,000 clones, with approximately 75% observed a single time. The sample consisted of unsorted PBMCs, taken 1.5 years before starting antiretroviral therapy. These receptors originate from a woman aged 50 to 60 with HIV. CDR3s include the opening cysteine and the closing phenylalanine or tryptophan. Fields, in order: CDR3 DNA, CDR3 protein, D gene, V gene, CDR3 length, J gene, clone size. The D gene is left open where the match is weak. Clone sizes are given selectively: once, few, many, or a class where the clone is expanded.

TGTGCTAGTGGTTTGCAAAGGTGGGGTGAAGCTTTCTTT,CASGLQRWGEAFF,-,TRBV12-5,13,TRBJ1-1,-
TGTGCCAGCAGCTTAGGTTGGGGAGGCAATGAGCAGTTCTTC,CASSLGWGGNEQFF,-,TRBV7-9,14,TRBJ2-1,-
TGTGCCAGTAGTTTCAGACAGGGGACAGATACGCAGTATTTT,CASSFRQGTDTQYF,TRBD1,TRBV19,14,TRBJ2-3,-
TGTGCCAGCAGTTTGTCCAATCAGCCCCAGCATTTT,CASSLSNQPQHF,-,TRBV27,12,TRBJ1-5,-
TGTGCCAGTAGTATATTAGGACAGGCCCCGGATACGCAGTATTTT,CASSILGQAPDTQYF,TRBD1,TRBV19,15,TRBJ2-3,-
TGTGCCAGCAGCATACAGGGGGCAGTTGGCTACACCTTC,CASSIQGAVGYTF,TRBD1,TRBV7-9,13,TRBJ1-2,-
TGTGCTAGTGGTTTGGGCCAGGCACTGCAGTTCTTC,CASGLGQALQFF,-,TRBV12-5,12,TRBJ2-1,-
TGTGCCAGCAGTTTCGACAGATCCTACGAGCAGTACTTC,CASSFDRSYEQYF,-,TRBV7-3,13,TRBJ2-7,few
TGTGCCGCAACATGGACAGCCAACACCGGGGAGCTGTTTTTT,CAATWTANTGELFF,-,TRBV30,14,TRBJ2-2,-
TGTGCCAGCAGCCTAGCGGGGGGGCGGTTAAATGAGCAGTTCTTC,CASSLAGGRLNEQFF,TRBD2,TRBV6-5,15,TRBJ2-1,once
TGTGCCAGCAGCGAGGGGGCTCCTCGTGTAGCCCACGGGGCATGGAATGAGCAGTTCTTC,CASSEGAPRVAHGAWNEQFF,TRBD1,TRBV9,20,TRBJ2-1,-
TGTGCCAACCTTGAAACCTCTGGAAACACCATATATTTT,CANLETSGNTIYF,-,TRBV6-5,13,TRBJ1-3,once
TGTGCCAGCAGTGAAGCGCTTCTCAGCGGGGGGGACGGAGAGACCCAGTACTTC,CASSEALLSGGDGETQYF,TRBD2,TRBV2,18,TRBJ2-5,few
TGTGCCAGCAGCTTGGGACTAGCGGATTACAATGAGCAGTTCTTC,CASSLGLADYNEQFF,TRBD2,TRBV7-9,15,TRBJ2-1,few
TGTGCCAGCAGCTCTCGGGCCTCTCAAGTAAATACGCAGTATTTT,CASSSRASQVNTQYF,-,TRBV7-6,15,TRBJ2-3,-
TGTGCCAGCAGCTTCCGGGACATCGGAAACACCATATATTTT,CASSFRDIGNTIYF,-,TRBV11-2,14,TRBJ1-3,-
TGTGCCAGCAGCTTAGCACCTTCGGAAGGGACCCAGTACTTC,CASSLAPSEGTQYF,-,TRBV7-9,14,TRBJ2-5,-
TGCGCCAGCACCCCCGTTTGGGCGGGGGGGCTCGACAATGAGCAGTTCTTC,CASTPVWAGGLDNEQFF,TRBD2,TRBV10-2,17,TRBJ2-1,-
TGTGCCAGCAGCCAAGATGGAGTTCGGGGGAAGTTCTTC,CASSQDGVRGKFF,-,TRBV14,13,TRBJ2-1,-
TGTGCTAGTGGTTTGGGGGTGGGGCCCTCAACTAATGAAAAACTGTTTTTT,CASGLGVGPSTNEKLFF,-,TRBV12-5,17,TRBJ1-4,-
TGTGCCAGCAGTTCAAGGGAGTGGGAAAAACTGTTTTTT,CASSSREWEKLFF,-,TRBV6-6,13,TRBJ1-4,-
TGTGCCAGCAGCGGATCTACAGGGAATTCTATGGGGGGCTACACCTTC,CASSGSTGNSMGGYTF,-,TRBV9,16,TRBJ1-2,once
TGCGCCAGCAGCCCCGAAACGTACAGCTCCTACGAGCAGTACTTC,CASSPETYSSYEQYF,-,TRBV5-1,15,TRBJ2-7,large
TGTGCCAGCAGTGAAGCGCTTCCTTTAACGGGTACTCGGCCCCAGCATTTT,CASSEALPLTGTRPQHF,-,TRBV6-1,17,TRBJ1-5,-
TGTGCCAGCAGTCGGGTCCAGGGGGCCACAGATACGCAGTATTTT,CASSRVQGATDTQYF,TRBD1,TRBV6-5,15,TRBJ2-3,-
TGTGCCAGCAGTCTAGGACTAGCGGGGGGAGATACGCAGTATTTT,CASSLGLAGGDTQYF,TRBD2,TRBV27,15,TRBJ2-3,-
TGTGCCAGCAGCCCAGCCCACGGGACCTACAATGAGCAGTTCTTC,CASSPAHGTYNEQFF,-,TRBV7-8,15,TRBJ2-1,-
TGTGCCAGCAGTGAAATAGCGGGGGGTCTTTGGCATGAGCAGTTCTTC,CASSEIAGGLWHEQFF,TRBD2,TRBV2,16,TRBJ2-1,-
TGTGCCTGGAGGCCAGGCCGGAACACTGAAGCTTTCTTT,CAWRPGRNTEAFF,-,TRBV30,13,TRBJ1-1,-
TGTGCCAGCAGCGTAGTTGCGGGGGGACGCACCGGGGAGCTGTTTTTT,CASSVVAGGRTGELFF,TRBD2,TRBV9,16,TRBJ2-2,-
TGTGCCAGCAGTTACTCGGCAGGGGGGAATGAGCAGTTCTTC,CASSYSAGGNEQFF,-,TRBV6-6,14,TRBJ2-1,few
TGTGCCAGCAGTCCGAACAGGGGGAGGGATGAGCAGTTCTTC,CASSPNRGRDEQFF,-,TRBV6-6,14,TRBJ2-1,-
TGTGCCAGCAGTGAAGCGTGGGGGGGCCTCATGAACACTGAAGCTTTCTTT,CASSEAWGGLMNTEAFF,-,TRBV6-1,17,TRBJ1-1,-
TGCGCCAGCAGCTCCGGACACCTGAACACTGAAGCTTTCTTT,CASSSGHLNTEAFF,-,TRBV5-1,14,TRBJ1-1,-
TGCGCCAGCAGACTCGGCGACCTACCTAATCAGCCCCAGCATTTT,CASRLGDLPNQPQHF,-,TRBV5-1,15,TRBJ1-5,once
TGTGCCAGCAGCTTAGATAGCAATCAGCCCCAGCATTTT,CASSLDSNQPQHF,-,TRBV7-3,13,TRBJ1-5,few
TGTGCCAGCAATACACAGGGGGCAACTAATGAAAAACTGTTTTTT,CASNTQGATNEKLFF,TRBD1,TRBV6-6,15,TRBJ1-4,-
TGTGCCAGCATTCGGGACAGGGGGGAGACCCAGTACTTC,CASIRDRGETQYF,TRBD1,TRBV2,13,TRBJ2-5,-
TGCGCCAGCAGCTTCACGGGGGATCCTAATGAGCAGTTCTTC,CASSFTGDPNEQFF,-,TRBV5-1,14,TRBJ2-1,-
TGTGCCAGGCTAGGGACAGGGAAGACTGAAGCTTTCTTT,CARLGTGKTEAFF,TRBD1,TRBV6-8,13,TRBJ1-1,few
TGTGCCAGCAGTTACACGGCGGGCGGCTCACCCCTCCACTTT,CASSYTAGGSPLHF,-,TRBV10-2,14,TRBJ1-6,-
TGTGCCAGCAGCTTAGGGATGGCTAGCACAGATACGCAGTATTTT,CASSLGMASTDTQYF,-,TRBV11-3,15,TRBJ2-3,-
TGTGCCATCAGTGAGTGGGGACAGGGGAGGGGTGAGCAGTTCTTC,CAISEWGQGRGEQFF,TRBD1,TRBV10-3,15,TRBJ2-1,-